The 31 T cell receptor beta chains given below trace back to one sample, sequenced in a study of early T cells in non-severe SARS-CoV-2 infection (dated by TCRdb to the early 2020s). Library prep was done by 5' RACE. Sequencing used a NextSeq 500. The public sequencing data were trimmed at Q25 with fastp and processed into clonotypes with MiXCR by TCRdb, which kept only in-frame beta chains. All rows with the same CDR3 protein become a single entry with the most common DNA and genes. The sample data list about 64,000 distinct CDR3 sequences, and 20% to 25% of these were observed just once. Approximately 15% of the sample comes from the top ten. Source: whole blood, taken at baseline. The receptors here all came from an adult who was a healthcare worker with PCR-confirmed SARS-CoV-2 infection or an uninfected control (not recorded which).

This clonotype was found a few times. The chain is built from TRBV27 and TRBJ1-2, with D perhaps matching TRBD1 (6 bases). CDR1 is MNHEY, CDR2 SMNVEV, per germline (reference sequence). The germline V and J ends were trimmed by 4 bases and 4 bases, with 16 bases remaining between them. The CDR3 has 15 amino acids. The CDR3 is CASSSKSRDTYGYTF. The CDR3 nucleotides read TGTGCCAGCAGTTCCAAAAGCCGGGACACCTATGGCTACACCTTC.

This clonotype was observed a handful of times. The gene calls are TRBV25-1 and TRBJ1-5; 7 bases are shared with TRBD1. The CDR3 runs 15 residues. Trimming took 4 bases from V and 9 from J; bases not matched to a gene: 12. Germline V gene data show CDR1 as MGHDK and CDR2 as SYGVNS. The CDR3, as DNA: TGTGCCAGCAGTGCGTCAGGGGGATGGGACGGGCCCCAGCATTTT. Its translation: CASSASGGWDGPQHF.

This chain joins TRBV20-1 and TRBJ1-1; possible D gene TRBD1, 5 bases. This CDR3 has 16 residues. Germline V gene lookup returns CDR1 DFQATT and CDR2 SNEGSKA (reference sequence). V dropped 0 bases and J dropped 0 bases, with 14 bases sitting between them. CDR3 residues: CSARDVQGFMNTEAFF. CDR3 nucleotides: TGCAGTGCTAGAGATGTTCAGGGATTTATGAACACTGAAGCTTTCTTT.

The chain carries TRBV10-3 and TRBJ2-7, with TRBD1 matching over 9 bases. With 4 bases clipped from V and 3 bases from J, the junction kept 7 bases outside the gene matches. The CDR3 loop spans 15 amino acids. CDR1 is ENHRY, CDR2 SYGVKD, per germline. This CDR3 is CAISGGQGLNYEQYF. The DNA of the CDR3 is TGTGCCATCAGTGGGGGACAGGGCCTAAACTACGAGCAGTACTTC.

The CDR3 DNA is TGTGCCAGCAGCTTAGCGCATAGGAAACACAGCCGGGAGACCCAGTACTTC. Amino acids: CASSLAHRKHSRETQYF. The gene calls are TRBV7-6 and TRBJ2-5; D is ambiguous. The CDR3 runs to 17 residues. V lost 0 bases and J lost 5, with 19 bases in between. Per the germline V gene, CDR1 is SGHVS and CDR2 is FNYEAQ.

This clonotype was observed a few times. The chain uses TRBV9 and TRBJ2-5, with 15 bases identical to TRBD2. Germline values: CDR1 SGDLS, CDR2 YYNGEE. The length of the CDR3 is 16 residues. Trimming removed 0 bases from V and 4 bases from J; junction bases left unmatched: 1. CDR3 sequence reads: CASSVGTSGGAETQYF. In nucleotides, the CDR3 is TGTGCCAGCAGCGTAGGGACTAGCGGGGGGGCAGAGACCCAGTACTTC.

This chain connects TRBV4-1 to TRBJ1-6; possibly TRBD1 for D (5 bases). The CDR3 contains 15 residues. Germline CDR1 is MGHRA and CDR2 is YSYEKL. The V end lost 0 bases, the J end lost 12 bases, and 15 bases lay between the germline ends. CDR3: CASSQDPGTSLPLHF. DNA of the CDR3: TGCGCCAGCAGCCAAGATCCCGGGACCTCGTTACCCCTCCACTTT.

This rearrangement joins TRBV5-5 to TRBJ2-1; tentatively, D is TRBD1 (6 bases). Trimming took 4 bases from V and 5 from J, leaving 16 bases between them. The germline V gene has CDR1 SGHKS and CDR2 YYEKEE (reference sequence). The CDR3 extends over 15 amino acids. CDR3 DNA sequence: TGTGCCAGCAGCCCCCGCGGACAGAATCACAATGAGCAGTTCTTC. This gives the protein CASSPRGQNHNEQFF.

This clonotype occurred a few times. The chain uses TRBV12-3 or TRBV12-4 and TRBJ2-1; D gene unclear. This CDR3 is 14 amino acids long. The V end was cut by 2 bases, the J end by 3 bases, with 8 bases between. The CDR3 region is CASSLTRSYNEQFF. The DNA for the CDR3 is TGTGCCAGCAGTTTAACGCGCAGCTACAATGAGCAGTTCTTC.

Here the CDR3 reads CASSPGQGNHHEQYF. The CDR3 region has the DNA TGCGCCAGCAGCCCCGGACAGGGGAATCACCACGAGCAGTACTTC. This rearrangement joins TRBV5-1 to TRBJ2-7, with 9 positions matching TRBD1. V lost 4 bases, J lost 5 bases, and 10 bases stayed unmatched. Germline V gene lookup returns CDR1 SGHRS and CDR2 YFSETQ. CDR3 length equals 15 residues. Together with reference TRBV5-1 and TRBJ2-7, the CDR3 gives the full variable domain: KAGVTQTPRYLIKTRGQQVTLSCSPISGHRSVSWYQQTPGQGLQFLFEYFSETQRNKGNFPGRFSGRQFSNSRSEMNVSTLELGDSALYLCASSPGQGNHHEQYFGPGTRLTVT.

The J gene is TRBJ2-5, the V gene TRBV5-1; 8 positions agree with TRBD1. After removal of 0 bases from V and 4 bases from J, the junction contained 5 bases not matched to a gene. The CDR3 spans 15 residues. Germline CDR1 reads SGHRS; CDR2 reads YFSETQ. The CDR3 is CASSLAGGSTETQYF. CDR3 sequence (DNA): TGCGCCAGCAGCTTGGCAGGGGGCAGTACAGAGACCCAGTACTTC.

The V and J genes are TRBV20-1 and TRBJ2-3; possibly TRBD1 for D (6 bases). Germline V gene lookup returns CDR1 DFQATT and CDR2 SNEGSKA (reference sequence). The CDR3 covers 13 residues. V lost 6 bases and J lost 5, with 15 bases in between. The CDR3 spells CSANTGRGDTQYF. Here the CDR3 DNA reads TGCAGTGCCAATACAGGGAGAGGAGATACGCAGTATTTT.

The chain employs TRBV20-1 and TRBJ1-4; D is undetermined. Germline V lookup: CDR1 DFQATT, CDR2 SNEGSKA (reference sequence). Trimming cost V 4 bases and J 7 bases, with 10 bases left between them. The CDR3 sequence is 12 residues long. The CDR3 DNA sequence: TGCAGTGCTACCCCGGTGGGTGAAAAACTGTTTTTT. As protein: CSATPVGEKLFF.

This chain connects TRBV12-5 to TRBJ2-1; no clear D. Germline V gives CDR1 LGHNT, CDR2 FRNRAP. The V end was cut by 6 bases, the J end by 7 bases, with 10 bases between. This CDR3 has 12 amino acids. Here the CDR3 DNA reads TGTGCTAGTGGAGTGGCTGAGAATGAGCAGTTCTTC. This gives the protein CASGVAENEQFF.

The chain links TRBV5-4 to TRBJ1-2; D unclear. Germline CDR1 and CDR2: SGHNT and YYREEE (reference sequence). Between the trimmed V and J ends, which lost 0 bases and 3 bases, there was a span of 9 bases. CDR3 length: 14 residues. CDR3 DNA sequence: TGTGCCAGCAGCTTGGTAGCAGACGACTATGGCTACACCTTC. Residues: CASSLVADDYGYTF.

The chain employs TRBV4-1 and TRBJ1-1, with D unresolved. Germline V gives CDR1 MGHRA, CDR2 YSYEKL. The length of the CDR3 is 13 residues. Trimming pared 6 bases from V and 0 bases from J, leaving 8 bases between. CDR3 in amino acids: CASRRTLNTEAFF. CDR3 coding DNA: TGCGCCAGCAGGAGGACTTTGAACACTGAAGCTTTCTTT.

This clonotype was detected only a few times. The chain uses TRBV30 and TRBJ2-7; D not resolved. Per germline, CDR1 GTSNPN and CDR2 SVGIG (reference sequence). The CDR3 has 12 residues. Trimming stripped 1 base from V and 1 base from J, with 5 bases between. CDR3 nucleotide sequence: TGTGCCTGGAGTGCCACTTCCTACGAGCAGTACTTC. This translates into CAWSATSYEQYF.

This clonotype has just a few counts. The chain is built from TRBV5-1 and TRBJ2-1, with 8 bases lining up with TRBD2. V shed 0 bases and J 10 bases; nucleotides not matched to a gene: 6. CDR3 length: 14 amino acids. Germline CDR1 reads SGHRS; CDR2 reads YFSETQ. Here the CDR3 reads CASSLGLAGPEQFF. The CDR3 bases are TGCGCCAGCAGCTTGGGGCTAGCGGGTCCCGAGCAGTTCTTC.

The chain uses TRBV6-6 and TRBJ1-6, with TRBD1 as a possible D gene (5 bases). The CDR3 is made up of 18 amino acids. Germline V gene data show CDR1 as MNHNY and CDR2 as SVGAGI (reference sequence). Trimming pared 1 base from V and 0 bases from J, leaving 13 bases between. CDR3 bases: TGTGCCAGCAGTTACTTGGGACGGACGAGCTCCTATAATTCACCCCTCCACTTT. Its protein is CASSYLGRTSSYNSPLHF.

The chain joins TRBV18 to TRBJ2-7, with 12 bases fitting TRBD2. Germline loops: CDR1 KGHSH, CDR2 LQKENI. The V and J ends lost 5 bases and 3 bases, in that order; junction bases with no gene match: 2. The CDR3 has 14 residues. CDR3 nucleotides: TGTGCCAGCTCATCTAGCGGGGGGGACTACGAGCAGTACTTC. This gives the protein CASSSSGGDYEQYF.

This clonotype was seen a handful of times. The chain combines TRBV19 with TRBJ1-5; no firm D call. Germline V gene data show CDR1 as LNHDA and CDR2 as SQIVND (reference sequence). Trimming cost V 3 bases and J 5 bases, with 5 bases left between them. The CDR3 runs to 12 residues. This CDR3 reads CASSIWDQPQHF. CDR3 DNA: TGTGCCAGTAGTATTTGGGATCAGCCCCAGCATTTT.

This clonotype was counted a few times. The chain links TRBV7-8 to TRBJ2-2; no definite D call. Germline V gene lookup returns CDR1 SGHVS and CDR2 FQNEAQ. Trimming removed 3 bases from V and 1 base from J, with 15 bases in between. This CDR3 comprises 17 residues. The CDR3 bases are TGTGCCAGCAGCTTGGGGTTCGTGGGGATGAACACCGGGGAGCTGTTTTTT. This codes for CASSLGFVGMNTGELFF.

This clonotype has a handful of counts. The genes are TRBV20-1 and TRBJ2-7, with TRBD2 identical over 7 bases. This CDR3 is built from 13 residues. Trimming removed 2 bases from V and 4 bases from J; junction bases left unmatched: 5. Germline V gene data show CDR1 as DFQATT and CDR2 as SNEGSKA (reference sequence). DNA for the CDR3: TGCAGTGCTAGAAAAACGGGGGGTTACGAGCAGTACTTC. It encodes CSARKTGGYEQYF.

The CDR3 DNA reads as TGTGCCAGTACCAGGACAGCCTATGGCTACACCTTC. The encoded protein is CASTRTAYGYTF. The gene calls are TRBV19 and TRBJ1-2; tentative D call: TRBD1 (6 bases). Trimming cost V 7 bases and J 4 bases, with 10 bases left between them. This CDR3 spans 12 amino acids. Germline V gives CDR1 LNHDA, CDR2 SQIVND (reference sequence).

V gene TRBV4-1 combines with J gene TRBJ1-1; D uncertain. The germline gives CDR1 MGHRA, CDR2 YSYEKL. CDR3 length: 14 amino acids. V shed 0 bases and J shed 1 base, with 6 bases lying between them. The CDR3 DNA reads TGCGCCAGCAGCCAAGATATGGGGAACACTGAAGCTTTCTTT. The encoded protein is CASSQDMGNTEAFF.

This clonotype was seen a handful of times. The V gene is TRBV20-1, the J gene TRBJ1-2, with D uncertain. The CDR3 runs to 14 residues. Trimming removed 5 bases at V and 4 bases at J, with 17 bases between. Germline CDR1 DFQATT, CDR2 SNEGSKA (reference sequence). CDR3 sequence: CSALTVRHSYGYTF. The CDR3 nucleotides read TGCAGTGCTCTGACCGTACGGCACTCCTATGGCTACACCTTC.

The chain couples TRBV4-2 to TRBJ1-4, with no clear D. CDR3 length equals 17 residues. V lost 0 bases, J lost 2 bases, and 13 bases lay in between. CDR1 is LGHNA and CDR2 is YNFKEQ in the germline V gene. The CDR3 sequence is CASSQESGLGTNEKLFF. The CDR3 DNA reads as TGTGCCAGCAGCCAAGAGTCCGGCCTTGGGACTAATGAAAAACTGTTTTTT.

The chain is built from TRBV29-1 and TRBJ2-3; D is possibly TRBD2 (6 bases). V lost 1 base to trimming and J lost 2 bases, with 10 bases between them. CDR3 length equals 14 residues. CDR1 and CDR2 (germline): SQVTM, ANQGSEA. CDR3 sequence (DNA): TGCAGCGTTGAAGGTAGCGGATACACAGATACGCAGTATTTT. Translation: CSVEGSGYTDTQYF.

This sequence joins TRBV4-1 and TRBJ1-6, with D possibly being TRBD1 (6 bases). V shed 0 bases and J shed 8 bases, with 17 bases lying between them. The length of the CDR3 is 17 residues. Germline CDR1 reads MGHRA; CDR2 reads YSYEKL. CDR3 amino acids: CASSQEFLSAGDSPLHF. Written as DNA, the CDR3 is TGCGCCAGCAGCCAAGAGTTCCTCTCGGCAGGGGATTCACCCCTCCACTTT.

The table lists this clonotype with a few counts. The chain employs TRBV5-4 and TRBJ2-2; TRBD1 matches 9 bases. Germline V gene sequence: CDR1 SGHNT, CDR2 YYREEE (reference sequence). This CDR3 has 17 residues. V gave up 2 bases and J gave up 4 bases; unmatched junction bases: 9. CDR3 amino acids: CASSLGGGQGTTGELFF. For the CDR3, the DNA is TGTGCCAGCAGCTTAGGGGGAGGACAGGGGACCACCGGGGAGCTGTTTTTT.

This clonotype has ten or more counts. The chain has TRBV11-2 and TRBJ2-2, with D uncertain. Germline CDR1 and CDR2: SGHAT and FQNNGV. The CDR3 runs 14 residues. With 0 bases removed from V and 8 bases from J, the gap between germline ends came to 10 bases. This CDR3 is CASSLEILEGELFF. As DNA, the CDR3 is TGTGCCAGCAGCTTAGAAATTTTAGAAGGGGAGCTGTTTTTT.